The clone carrying this T cell receptor beta chain occurred once. The antigen remains undetermined. A read error may produce the germline difference seen at one junction end. This record comes from a study of graft-versus-host responses after intestinal transplantation. Background on the study: Multivisceral, liver-intestinal, or isolated intestinal transplants were given to recipients. Recipients across the board were started on anti-thymocyte globulin induction, then kept on tacrolimus and steroids for about 3 years. Study-wide results and caveats: Recipient-marrow GvH clones were detected, some having first appeared in ileum or blood. High graft-versus-host to host-versus-graft T cell clonal ratios marked allografts of patients with graft-donor macrochimerism.

Looked up from germline, CDR1 is SGHTA and CDR2 is FQGNSA. This CDR3 region has 15 residues. This table comes from immunoSEQ multiplex PCR, and its TCRdb copy is limited to in-frame clones, with some not included. The repertoire consists of about 150,000 clones, with 80% to 95% occurring once and the leading ten covering 0.19%. V is TRBV7-2 and J is TRBJ2-5; TRBD2 aligns across 7 bases. The sequencing here drew on unstimulated CD4+ T cells sorted from spleen or lymph node cells, taken before intestinal transplant. This clonotype originated in a human donor who received an intestinal transplant. The CDR3 reads CASSSPAGIQETRYF. DNA of the CDR3: TGTGCCAGCAGCTCCCCAGCGGGGATCCAAGAGACCCGGTACTTC.